The clone carrying this T cell receptor (beta chain) was recorded at least ten times. As yet, its antigen is unknown. These data originate in a study of molecular identifiers for immune sequencing clone quantification. Whole-study results and caveats: Clone sizes could be underestimated for highly expanded clones when identical TCR molecules share a barcode. In a background of around 970,000 naive cells, spiked Jurkat TCR RNA from one cell was reportedly detectable.

The CDR3 has 13 amino acids. V gave up 0 bases and J gave up 5 bases, with 8 bases separating them. Germline assignment: CDR1 SGDLS and CDR2 YYNGEE. Library preparation followed earlier protocols using designated TCR primers. Each CDR3 protein is one row after TCRdb ran MiXCR on the PCR reads. The sample lists over 550,000 distinct CDR3 sequences, around 25% occurring once. Sequencing was performed on naive CD8+ T cells from blood, with Jurkat cell RNA spiked in. As for subset: FACS-sorted CD8+CD4-CCR7+CD45RA+ naive T cells. The chain employs TRBV9 and TRBJ1-1; D unresolved. The sequence came from a human donor in good health. Some libraries in this study had Jurkat cell RNA spiked in. CDR3 residues: CASSVVMGTEAFF. Here the CDR3 DNA reads TGTGCCAGCAGCGTAGTAATGGGGACTGAAGCTTTCTTT.